The T cell receptor (beta chain) described here comes from a study of shared clonotypes between healthy human individuals. General study points: The diversity represented, both genetic and in exposure history, was limited by few donors.

Healthy HIV-negative adults without recent acute infections or vaccinations served as donors. CDR1 is KGHSH, CDR2 LQKENI, per germline. This CDR3 contains 13 residues. Deletions cut 4 bases from V and 6 bases from J, with 9 bases between. Evenly divided among several immunoSEQ plates was the genomic DNA of each subset. Profiled with immunoSEQ multiplex PCR; TCRdb holds only in-frame clones, not every one. The sample lists millions of clones; more than 85% were seen once. Turning to this clone: Its antigen is currently unknown.

The chain has TRBV18 and TRBJ1-4; D gene ambiguous. The receptor's source is a man younger than 35 in good health. Some clones in this sample may be carry-over from other donors' samples. What was sequenced was naive CD4+ T cells from PBMCs. Subset: CD45RA+ positively selected. CDR3 sequence: CASSHGWDEKLFF. In DNA form, the CDR3 reads TGTGCCAGCTCACACGGATGGGATGAAAAACTGTTTTTT.